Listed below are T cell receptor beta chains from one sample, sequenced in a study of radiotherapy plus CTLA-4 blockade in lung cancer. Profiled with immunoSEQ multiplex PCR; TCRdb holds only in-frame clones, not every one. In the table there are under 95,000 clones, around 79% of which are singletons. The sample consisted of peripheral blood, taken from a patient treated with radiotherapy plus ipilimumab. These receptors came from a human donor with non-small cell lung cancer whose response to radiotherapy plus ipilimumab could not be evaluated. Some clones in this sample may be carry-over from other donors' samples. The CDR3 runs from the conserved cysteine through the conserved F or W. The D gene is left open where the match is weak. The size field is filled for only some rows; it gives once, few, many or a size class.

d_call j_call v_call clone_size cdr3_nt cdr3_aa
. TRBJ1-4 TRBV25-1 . TGTGCCAGCAGTACGGCCGGGAATGAAAAACTGTTTTTT CASSTAGNEKLFF
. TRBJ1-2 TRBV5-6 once TGTGCCAGCAGCCCCGGGGTAAGGGGAGGTGCGTCTGGCTACACCTTC CASSPGVRGGASGYTF
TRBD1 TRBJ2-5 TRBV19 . TGTGCCAGTAGTATATTAGGGACAGGGAACCAAGAGACCCAGTACTTC CASSILGTGNQETQYF
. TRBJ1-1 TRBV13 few TGTGCCAGCAGCTTAGCTCCGGGGATGAACACTGAAGCTTTCTTT CASSLAPGMNTEAFF
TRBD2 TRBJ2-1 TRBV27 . TGTGCCAGCAGTCTACAGCGGGGGGCGGATGAGCAGTTCTTC CASSLQRGADEQFF
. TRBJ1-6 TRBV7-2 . TGTGCCAGCAGCCGCGATTCACCCCTCCACTTT CASSRDSPLHF
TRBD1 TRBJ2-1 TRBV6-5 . TGTGCCAGCACCACGACAGGGGGCTGGAATGAGCAGTTCTTC CASTTTGGWNEQFF
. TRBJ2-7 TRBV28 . TGTGCCAGCAGTGCCAACAGGGCCTACGAGCAGTACTTC CASSANRAYEQYF
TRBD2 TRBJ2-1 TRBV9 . TGTGCCAGCAGCGCGCCGGGACTAGCGGGGGGTGAGCAGTTCTTC CASSAPGLAGGEQFF
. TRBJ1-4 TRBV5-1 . TGCGCCAGCAGCCCGGGGCGGGGTAATGAAAAACTGTTTTTT CASSPGRGNEKLFF
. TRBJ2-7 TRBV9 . TGTGCCAGCAGCGTCGGAGGGAGCTACGCCTACGAGCAGTACTTC CASSVGGSYAYEQYF
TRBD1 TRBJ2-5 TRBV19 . TGTGCCAGTGGCCCGGGGACAGCCGGGGAGACCCAGTACTTC CASGPGTAGETQYF
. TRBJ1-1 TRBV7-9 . TGTGCCACACCGAGTATCGGACAGAACACTGAAGCTTTCTTT CATPSIGQNTEAFF
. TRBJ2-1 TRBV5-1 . TGCGCCAGCAGCTTCAAAGGGGATGAGCAGTTCTTC CASSFKGDEQFF
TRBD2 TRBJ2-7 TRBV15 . TGTGCCACGGCCGGGGGGGGAGGGATGAAGCAGTACTTC CATAGGGGMKQYF
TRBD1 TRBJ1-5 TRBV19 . TGTGCCAGTAGTATAGATGGGACAGGGTCTCAGCCTCAGCATTTT CASSIDGTGSQPQHF
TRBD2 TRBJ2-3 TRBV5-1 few TGCGCCAGCAGCTTGGGGGGGGGTGCAGATACGCAGTATTTT CASSLGGGADTQYF
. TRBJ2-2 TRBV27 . TGTGCCAGCAGTTTATTCGTTGGGGGGACCGGGGAGCTGTTTTTT CASSLFVGGTGELFF
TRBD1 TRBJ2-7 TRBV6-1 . TGTGCCAGCAGCCGGGACAGGGTCTACGAGCAGTACTTC CASSRDRVYEQYF
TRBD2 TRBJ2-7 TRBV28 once TGTGCCAGCAGTGGGGGAGCGGGGGGCGCGGACGAGCAGTACTTC CASSGGAGGADEQYF
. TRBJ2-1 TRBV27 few TGTGCCAGCAGTTCATCACGGGGGAGCTCCTACAATGAGCAGTTCTTC CASSSSRGSSYNEQFF
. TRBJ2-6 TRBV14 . TGTGCCAGCAGCCAAGATCTGAGGGGGGGGCTCTTTGGGGCCAACGTCCTGACTTTC CASSQDLRGGLFGANVLTF
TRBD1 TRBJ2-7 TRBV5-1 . TGCGCCAGCAGCTCGGGACAGGGTTTTTACGAGCAGTACTTC CASSSGQGFYEQYF
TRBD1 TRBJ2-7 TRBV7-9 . TGTGCCAGCAGCTTAACGACGCAGGGGGACTACGAGCAGTACTTC CASSLTTQGDYEQYF
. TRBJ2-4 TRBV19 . TGTGCCAGTAGCCCAACGGGGACTCCCGGGGACATTCAGTACTTC CASSPTGTPGDIQYF
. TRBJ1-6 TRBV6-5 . TGTGCCAGCAGTCAACAGGTCTCCTATAATTCCCCCCTCCACTTT CASSQQVSYNSPLHF
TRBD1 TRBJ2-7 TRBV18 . TGTGCCAGCTCGCCGCGACAGGGCAAGGGGTACGAGCAGTACTTC CASSPRQGKGYEQYF
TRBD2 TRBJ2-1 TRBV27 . TGTGCCAGCAGGACCCTCCGCTTAGCGGGGGCTGACTACAATGAGCAGTTCTTC CASRTLRLAGADYNEQFF
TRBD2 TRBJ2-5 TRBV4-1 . TGCGCCAGCAGCCGAACTAGCGGGGGGAGCCAAGAGACCCAGTACTTC CASSRTSGGSQETQYF
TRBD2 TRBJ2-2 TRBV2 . TGTGCCAGCAGTGAAGTCCTAGCGGGGGGACTGAACACCGGGGAGCTGTTTTTT CASSEVLAGGLNTGELFF
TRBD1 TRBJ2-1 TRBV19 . TGTGCCAGCCGGGACAGTGATGACTACAATGAGCAGTTCTTC CASRDSDDYNEQFF
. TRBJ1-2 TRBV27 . TGTGCCAGCAGTTCGGGGGGCCTATATGGCTACACCTTC CASSSGGLYGYTF
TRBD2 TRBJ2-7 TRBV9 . TGTGCCAGCAGCGTAGGCCCCCCCGGCCTAGCGGGGGGATACGAGCAGTACTTC CASSVGPPGLAGGYEQYF
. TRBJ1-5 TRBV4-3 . TGCGCCAGCAGCCAAGGCGACGGCCGGGGGCCCCAGCATTTT CASSQGDGRGPQHF
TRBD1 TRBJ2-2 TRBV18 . TGTGCCAGCTCTCGGACAGGCGGAACCGGGGAGCTGTTTTTT CASSRTGGTGELFF
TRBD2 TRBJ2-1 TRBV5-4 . TGTGCCAGCAGTCAAACTAGCGGGGCTTACAATGAGCAGTTCTTC CASSQTSGAYNEQFF
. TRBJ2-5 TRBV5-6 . TGTGCCAGCAGGGGCCTGGGGGCAGGGGAGACCCAGTACTTC CASRGLGAGETQYF
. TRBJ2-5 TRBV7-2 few TGTGCCAGCAGCTTTACAGGGCAGTGGGAGACCCAGTACTTC CASSFTGQWETQYF
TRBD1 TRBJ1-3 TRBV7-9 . TGTGCCAGCAGCCCGACAGGGTTTGGAAACACCATATATTTT CASSPTGFGNTIYF
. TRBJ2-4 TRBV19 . TGTGCTAGTCGAAACCACCAGGGGACCAAAAACATTCAGTACTTC CASRNHQGTKNIQYF
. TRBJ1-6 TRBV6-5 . TGTGCCAGCAGAACCGGGACAAACTATAATTCACCCCTCCACTTT CASRTGTNYNSPLHF
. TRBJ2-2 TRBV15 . TGTGCCACCAGTCCAAACACGAACACCGGGGAGCTGTTTTTT CATSPNTNTGELFF
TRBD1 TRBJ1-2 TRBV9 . TGTGCCAGCGGCGGGACAGGGGCCCTCTTGTTCACCTTC CASGGTGALLFTF
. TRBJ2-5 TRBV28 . TGTGCCACCAGCCGGGACGGACCCCACCGGGAGCAGTACTTC CATSRDGPHREQYF